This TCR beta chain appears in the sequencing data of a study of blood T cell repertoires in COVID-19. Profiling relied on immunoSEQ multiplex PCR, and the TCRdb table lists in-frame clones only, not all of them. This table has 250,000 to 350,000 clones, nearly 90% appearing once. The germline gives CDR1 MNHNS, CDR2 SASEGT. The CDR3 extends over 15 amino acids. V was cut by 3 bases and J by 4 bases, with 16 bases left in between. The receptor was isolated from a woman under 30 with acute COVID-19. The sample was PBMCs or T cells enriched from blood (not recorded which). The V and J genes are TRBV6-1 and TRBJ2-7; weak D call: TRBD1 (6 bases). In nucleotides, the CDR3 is TGTGCCAGCAGTGATTGGGGCAGGGGCTCTTACGAGCAGTACTTC. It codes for CASSDWGRGSYEQYF.